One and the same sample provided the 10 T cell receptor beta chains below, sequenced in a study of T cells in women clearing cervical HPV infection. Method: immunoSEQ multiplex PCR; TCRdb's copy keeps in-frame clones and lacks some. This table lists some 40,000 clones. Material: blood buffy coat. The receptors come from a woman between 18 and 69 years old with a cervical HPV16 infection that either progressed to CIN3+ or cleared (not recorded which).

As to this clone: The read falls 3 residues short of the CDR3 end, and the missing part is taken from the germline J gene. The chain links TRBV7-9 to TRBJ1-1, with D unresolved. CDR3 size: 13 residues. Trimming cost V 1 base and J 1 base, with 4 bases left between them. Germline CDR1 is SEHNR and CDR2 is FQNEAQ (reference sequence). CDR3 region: CASSLEGNTEAFF. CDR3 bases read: TGTGCCAGCAGCTTAGAAGGGAACACTGAA. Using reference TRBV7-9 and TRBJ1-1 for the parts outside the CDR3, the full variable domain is DTGVSQNPRHKITKRGQNVTFRCDPISEHNRLYWYRQTLGQGPEFLTYFQNEAQLEKSRLLSDRFSAERPKGSFSTLEIQRTEQGDSAMYLCASSLEGNTEAFFGQGTRLTVV.

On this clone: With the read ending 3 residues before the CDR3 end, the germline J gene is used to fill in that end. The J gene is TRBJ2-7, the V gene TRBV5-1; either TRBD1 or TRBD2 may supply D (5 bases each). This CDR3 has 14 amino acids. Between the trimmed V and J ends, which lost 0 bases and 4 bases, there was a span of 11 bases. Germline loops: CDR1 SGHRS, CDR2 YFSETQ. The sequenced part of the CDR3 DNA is TGCGCCAGCAGCTTGGTCCCAGGGAGTTACGAG. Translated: CASSLVPGSYE. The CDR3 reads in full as CASSLVPGSYEQYF.

CDR3 protein: CSVEATSGSSSYEQYF. The part of the CDR3 DNA that was read is TGCAGCGTTGAGGCCACTAGCGGGAGCAGCTCCTACGAG. V and J are TRBV29-1 and TRBJ2-7; 11 bases agree with TRBD2. The CDR3 end is not reached by the read, which stops 3 residues before it; the germline J gene fills it in. The CDR3 loop spans 16 amino acids. Germline-derived CDR1 and CDR2 are SQVTM and ANQGSEA. V gave up 3 bases and J gave up 0 bases; unmatched junction bases: 7.

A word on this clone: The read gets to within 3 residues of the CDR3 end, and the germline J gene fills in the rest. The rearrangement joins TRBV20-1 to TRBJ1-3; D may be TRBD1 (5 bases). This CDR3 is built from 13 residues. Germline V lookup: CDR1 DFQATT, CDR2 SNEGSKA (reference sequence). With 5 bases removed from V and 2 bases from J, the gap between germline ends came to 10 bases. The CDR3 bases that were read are TGCAGTGCTGGGCGGGGGACTGGAAACACC. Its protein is CSAGRGTGNT. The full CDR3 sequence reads CSAGRGTGNTIYF.

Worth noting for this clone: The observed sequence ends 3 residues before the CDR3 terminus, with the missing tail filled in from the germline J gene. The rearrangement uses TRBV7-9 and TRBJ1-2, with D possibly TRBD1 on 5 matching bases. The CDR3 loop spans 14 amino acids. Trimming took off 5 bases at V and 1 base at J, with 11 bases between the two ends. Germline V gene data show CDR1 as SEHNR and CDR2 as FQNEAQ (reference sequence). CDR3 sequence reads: CASSGSTDNYGYTF. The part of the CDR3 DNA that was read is TGTGCCAGCAGCGGATCGACAGATAACTATGGC.

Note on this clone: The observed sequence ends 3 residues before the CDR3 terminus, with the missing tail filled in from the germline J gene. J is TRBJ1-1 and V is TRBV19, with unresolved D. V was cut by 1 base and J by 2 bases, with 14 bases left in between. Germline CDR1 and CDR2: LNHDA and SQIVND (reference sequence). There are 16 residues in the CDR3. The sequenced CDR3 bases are TGTGCCAGTAGTATAGTGGTAAACAGAATTAACACTGAA. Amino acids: CASSIVVNRINTE. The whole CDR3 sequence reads CASSIVVNRINTEAFF. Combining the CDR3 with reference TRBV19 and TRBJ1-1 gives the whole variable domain DGGITQSPKYLFRKEGQNVTLSCEQNLNHDAMYWYRQDPGQGLRLIYYSQIVNDFQKGDIAEGYSVSREKKESFPLTVTSAQKNPTAFYLCASSIVVNRINTEAFFGQGTRLTVV.

This CDR3 reads CASSWAGDYGYTF. The CDR3 DNA, read in part, is TGTGCCAGTAGCTGGGCAGGCGACTATGGC. The V gene is TRBV19, the J gene TRBJ1-2; D is unresolved. Sequencing ends 3 residues short of the CDR3 end; the germline J gene provides the rest. V shed 6 bases and J shed 3 bases, with 11 bases lying between them. CDR1 is LNHDA, CDR2 SQIVND, per germline (reference sequence). The CDR3 sequence is 13 residues long. The full variable domain, rest sourced from reference TRBV19 and TRBJ1-2, is DGGITQSPKYLFRKEGQNVTLSCEQNLNHDAMYWYRQDPGQGLRLIYYSQIVNDFQKGDIAEGYSVSREKKESFPLTVTSAQKNPTAFYLCASSWAGDYGYTFGSGTRLTVV.

The CDR3: CASRTSTGGSYEQYF. The DNA read from the CDR3 is TGTGCCAGCAGAACTTCGACTGGGGGGTCCTACGAG. V usage is TRBV6-2 or TRBV6-3 and J usage is TRBJ2-7, with D perhaps TRBD2 (6 bases). The CDR3 goes on 3 residues after the read ends, and that part is filled in from the germline J gene. V lost 6 bases to trimming and J lost 1 base, with 16 bases between them. The CDR3 runs 15 residues. The germline V gene has CDR1 MNHEY and CDR2 SVGEGT.

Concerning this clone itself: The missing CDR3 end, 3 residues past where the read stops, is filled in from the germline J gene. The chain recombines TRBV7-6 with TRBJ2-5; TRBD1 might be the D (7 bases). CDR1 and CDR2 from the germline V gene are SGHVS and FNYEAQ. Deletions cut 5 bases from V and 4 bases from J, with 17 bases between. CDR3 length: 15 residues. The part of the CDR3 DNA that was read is TGTGCCAGCAGCCCTAGAGGGGGCGGGATAGAGACC. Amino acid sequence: CASSPRGGGIET. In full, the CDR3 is CASSPRGGGIETQYF.

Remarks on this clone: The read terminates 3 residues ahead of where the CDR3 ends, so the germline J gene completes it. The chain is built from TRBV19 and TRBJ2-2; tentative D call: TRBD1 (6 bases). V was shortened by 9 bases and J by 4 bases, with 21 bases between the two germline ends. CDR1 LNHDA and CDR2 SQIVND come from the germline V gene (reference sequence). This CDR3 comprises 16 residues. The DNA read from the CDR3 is TGTGCCAGCCTTCGCCAACAGGGCATCGGCACCGGGGAG. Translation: CASLRQQGIGTGE. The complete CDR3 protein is CASLRQQGIGTGELFF. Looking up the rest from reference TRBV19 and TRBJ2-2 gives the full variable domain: DGGITQSPKYLFRKEGQNVTLSCEQNLNHDAMYWYRQDPGQGLRLIYYSQIVNDFQKGDIAEGYSVSREKKESFPLTVTSAQKNPTAFYLCASLRQQGIGTGELFFGEGSRLTVL.